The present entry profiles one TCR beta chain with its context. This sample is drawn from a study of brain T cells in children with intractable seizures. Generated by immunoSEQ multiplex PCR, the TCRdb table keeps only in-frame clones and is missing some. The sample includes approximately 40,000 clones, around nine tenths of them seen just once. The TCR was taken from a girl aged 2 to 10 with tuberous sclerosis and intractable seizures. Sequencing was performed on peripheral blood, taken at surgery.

The CDR3 reads CAISESGESYEQYF. The CDR3 coding sequence is TGTGCCATCAGTGAGTCAGGGGAGTCCTACGAGCAGTACTTC. The V and J genes are TRBV10-3 and TRBJ2-7; possibly TRBD1 or TRBD2 for D (5 bases each). There are 14 residues in the CDR3. Germline-derived CDR1 and CDR2 are ENHRY and SYGVKD. The germline V and J ends were trimmed by 0 bases and 1 base, with 7 bases remaining between them.